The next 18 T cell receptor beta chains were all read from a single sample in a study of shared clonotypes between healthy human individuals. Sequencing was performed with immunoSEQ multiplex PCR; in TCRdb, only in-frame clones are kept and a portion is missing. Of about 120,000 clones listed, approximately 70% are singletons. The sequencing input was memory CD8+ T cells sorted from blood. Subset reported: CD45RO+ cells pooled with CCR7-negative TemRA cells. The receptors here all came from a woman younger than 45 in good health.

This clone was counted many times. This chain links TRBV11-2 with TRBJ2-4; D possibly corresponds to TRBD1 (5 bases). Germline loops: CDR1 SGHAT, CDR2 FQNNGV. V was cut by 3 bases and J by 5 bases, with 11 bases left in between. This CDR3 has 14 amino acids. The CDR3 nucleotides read TGTGCCAGCAGCTTCGGCACAGGCCAAAACATTCAGTACTTC. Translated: CASSFGTGQNIQYF.

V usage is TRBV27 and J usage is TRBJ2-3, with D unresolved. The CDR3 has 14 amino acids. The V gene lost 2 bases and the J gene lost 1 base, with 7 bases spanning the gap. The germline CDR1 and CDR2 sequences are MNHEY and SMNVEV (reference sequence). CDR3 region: CASSLIERTDTQYF. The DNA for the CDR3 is TGTGCCAGCAGTTTAATAGAGCGCACAGATACGCAGTATTTT.

The CDR3 sequence is CASRPTGVTEAFF. The DNA for the CDR3 is TGTGCCAGCAGACCGACAGGGGTCACTGAAGCTTTCTTT. J is TRBJ1-1 and V is TRBV7-8; the match to TRBD1 covers 8 bases. CDR1 and CDR2 (germline): SGHVS, FQNEAQ. The V segment lost 6 bases and the J segment 4 bases; nucleotides outside the gene matches: 4. The CDR3 spans 13 residues. The variable domain in full, completed from reference TRBV7-8 and TRBJ1-1, reads GAGVSQSPRYKVAKRGQDVALRCDPISGHVSLFWYQQALGQGPEFLTYFQNEAQLDKSGLPSDRFFAERPEGSVSTLKIQRTQQEDSAVYLCASRPTGVTEAFFGQGTRLTVV.

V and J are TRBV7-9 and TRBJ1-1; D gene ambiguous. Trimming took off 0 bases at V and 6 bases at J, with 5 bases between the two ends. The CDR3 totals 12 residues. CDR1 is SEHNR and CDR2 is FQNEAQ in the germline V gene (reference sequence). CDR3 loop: CASSLAVAEAFF. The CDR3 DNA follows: TGTGCCAGCAGCTTAGCAGTCGCTGAAGCTTTCTTT.

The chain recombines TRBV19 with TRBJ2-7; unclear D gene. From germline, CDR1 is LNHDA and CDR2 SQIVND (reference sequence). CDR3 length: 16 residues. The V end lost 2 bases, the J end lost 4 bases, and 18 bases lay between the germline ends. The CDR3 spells CASSISSDGSRYEQYF. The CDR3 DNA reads TGTGCCAGTAGTATATCTTCCGACGGATCTAGGTACGAGCAGTACTTC.

The DNA of the CDR3 is TGTGCCAGCAGCAGAATAGGACAGACAACTGGAAACACCATATATTTT. This translates into CASSRIGQTTGNTIYF. V is TRBV25-1 and J is TRBJ1-3; the D gene is possibly TRBD1 (6 bases). The germline gives CDR1 MGHDK, CDR2 SYGVNS. Trimming stripped 6 bases from V and 2 bases from J, with 17 bases between. The CDR3 consists of 16 residues.

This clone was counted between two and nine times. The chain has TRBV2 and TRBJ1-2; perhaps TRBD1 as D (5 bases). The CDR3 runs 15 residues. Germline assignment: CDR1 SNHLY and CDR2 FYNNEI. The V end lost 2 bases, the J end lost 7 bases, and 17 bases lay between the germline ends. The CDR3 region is CASSEWGGTRGGYTF. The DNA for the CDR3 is TGTGCCAGCAGTGAATGGGGCGGAACAAGGGGTGGCTACACCTTC.

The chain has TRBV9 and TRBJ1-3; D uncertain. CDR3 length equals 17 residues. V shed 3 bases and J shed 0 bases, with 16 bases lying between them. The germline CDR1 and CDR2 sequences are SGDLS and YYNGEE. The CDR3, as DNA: TGTGCCAGCAGCGCGGGAGGTACAGTCCTCTCTGGAAACACCATATATTTT. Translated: CASSAGGTVLSGNTIYF. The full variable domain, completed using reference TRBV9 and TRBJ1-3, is DSGVTQTPKHLITATGQRVTLRCSPRSGDLSVYWYQQSLDQGLQFLIQYYNGEERAKGNILERFSAQQFPDLHSELNLSSLELGDSALYFCASSAGGTVLSGNTIYFGEGSWLTVV.

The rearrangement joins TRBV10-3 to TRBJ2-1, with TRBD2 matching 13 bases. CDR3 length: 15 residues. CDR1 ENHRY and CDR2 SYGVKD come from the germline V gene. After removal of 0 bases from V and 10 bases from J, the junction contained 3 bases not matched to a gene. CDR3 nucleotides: TGTGCCATCAGTGAGTCTGGACTAGCGGGAGACGAGCAGTTCTTC. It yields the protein CAISESGLAGDEQFF.

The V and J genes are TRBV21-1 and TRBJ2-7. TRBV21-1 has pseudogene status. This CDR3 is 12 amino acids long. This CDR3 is CASIFRAKEQYF. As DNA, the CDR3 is TGTGCCAGCATCTTTAGGGCGAAAGAGCAGTACTTC.

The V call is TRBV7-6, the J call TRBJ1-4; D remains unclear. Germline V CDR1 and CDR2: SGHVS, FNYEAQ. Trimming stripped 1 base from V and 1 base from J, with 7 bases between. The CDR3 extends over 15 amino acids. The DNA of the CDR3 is TGTGCCAGCAGCTTAGAGTCAGAAACTAATGAAAAACTGTTTTTT. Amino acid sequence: CASSLESETNEKLFF.

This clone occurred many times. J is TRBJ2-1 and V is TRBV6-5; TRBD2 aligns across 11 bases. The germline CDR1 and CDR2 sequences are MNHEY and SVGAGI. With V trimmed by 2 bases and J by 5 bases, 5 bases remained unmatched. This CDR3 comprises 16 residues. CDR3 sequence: CASSYLGLAANNEQFF. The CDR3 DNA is TGTGCCAGCAGTTACCTGGGACTAGCGGCTAACAATGAGCAGTTCTTC.

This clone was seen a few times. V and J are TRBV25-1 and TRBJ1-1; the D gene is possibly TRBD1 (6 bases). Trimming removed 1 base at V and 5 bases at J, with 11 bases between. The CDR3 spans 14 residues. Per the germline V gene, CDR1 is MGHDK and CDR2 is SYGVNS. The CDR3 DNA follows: TGTGCCAGCAGTGAATTAACAGGGCGAACTGAAGCTTTCTTT. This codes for CASSELTGRTEAFF.

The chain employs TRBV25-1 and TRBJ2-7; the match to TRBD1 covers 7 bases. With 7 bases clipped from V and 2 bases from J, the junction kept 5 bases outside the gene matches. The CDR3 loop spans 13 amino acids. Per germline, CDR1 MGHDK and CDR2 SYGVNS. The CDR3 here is CASTPGQTYEQYF. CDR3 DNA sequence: TGTGCCAGCACTCCGGGACAGACCTACGAGCAGTACTTC.

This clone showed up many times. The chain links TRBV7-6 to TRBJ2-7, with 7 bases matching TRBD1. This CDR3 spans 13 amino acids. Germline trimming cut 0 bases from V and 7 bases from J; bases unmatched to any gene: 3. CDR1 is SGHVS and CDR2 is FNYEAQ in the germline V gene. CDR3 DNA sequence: TGTGCCAGCAGCTTAGCAGCAGGGGGAGAGCAGTACTTC. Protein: CASSLAAGGEQYF.

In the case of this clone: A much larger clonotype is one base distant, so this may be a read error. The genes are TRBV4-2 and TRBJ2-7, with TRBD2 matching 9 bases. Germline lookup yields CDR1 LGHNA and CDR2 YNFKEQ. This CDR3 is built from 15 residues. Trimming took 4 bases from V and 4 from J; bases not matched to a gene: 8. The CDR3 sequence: CASSRDPAGGYEQYF. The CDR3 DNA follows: TGTGCCAGCAGCCGAGATCCAGCGGGAGGATACGAGCAGTACTTC.

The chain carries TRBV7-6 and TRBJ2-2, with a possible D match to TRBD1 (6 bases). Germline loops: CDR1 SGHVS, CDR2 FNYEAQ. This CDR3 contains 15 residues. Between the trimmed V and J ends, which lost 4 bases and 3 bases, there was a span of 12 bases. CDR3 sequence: CASSSRDTYTGELFF. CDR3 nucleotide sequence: TGTGCCAGCAGCTCCCGGGACACCTACACCGGGGAGCTGTTTTTT.

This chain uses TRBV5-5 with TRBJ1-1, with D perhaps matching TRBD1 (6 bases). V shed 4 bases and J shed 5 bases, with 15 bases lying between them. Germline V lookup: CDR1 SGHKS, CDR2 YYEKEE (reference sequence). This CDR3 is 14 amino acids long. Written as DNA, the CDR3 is TGTGCCAGCAGCCTAACAGGGATTGGTACTGAAGCTTTCTTT. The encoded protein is CASSLTGIGTEAFF.